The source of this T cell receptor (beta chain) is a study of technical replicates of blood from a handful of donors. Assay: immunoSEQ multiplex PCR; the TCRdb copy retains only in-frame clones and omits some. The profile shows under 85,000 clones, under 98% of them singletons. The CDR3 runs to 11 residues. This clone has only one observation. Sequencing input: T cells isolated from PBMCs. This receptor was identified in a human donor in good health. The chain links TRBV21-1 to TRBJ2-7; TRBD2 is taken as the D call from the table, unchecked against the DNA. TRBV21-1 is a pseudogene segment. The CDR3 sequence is CASSKDSEQYF. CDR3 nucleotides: TGTGCCAGCAGCAAAGATTCTGAGCAGTACTTC.